This T cell receptor (beta chain) was documented in a study of cytomegalovirus exposure and HLA in healthy donors. The germline CDR1 and CDR2 sequences are SGHRS and YFSETQ. Trimming stripped 0 bases from V and 3 bases from J, with 15 bases between. There are 16 residues in the CDR3. General observations from the study: Some V segments, TRBV6-2 and TRBV6-3 among them, were indistinguishable and were therefore excluded. Being productive about 87% or about 30% of the time was typical of most TCR beta V segments in an earlier analysis.

In regard to this clone: Its antigen is unidentified.

The primer mix had 60 Vbeta and 13 Jbeta primers. Clones were read by immunoSEQ multiplex PCR, and TCRdb kept only the in-frame ones, dropping some. Of tens of thousands of clones listed, 76% are singletons. The sequence came from a male donor in good health and CMV-seronegative. What was sequenced was PBMCs. The chain links TRBV5-1 to TRBJ1-2, with D unclear. The DNA of the CDR3 is TGCGCCAGCAGCTTGGTCGGCGGTTCAATCGACTATGGCTACACCTTC. Protein product: CASSLVGGSIDYGYTF.